Listed here are 10 T cell receptor beta chains from one sample, sequenced in a study of T cell clonotyping in hematopoietic cell transplantation. Assay used: immunoSEQ multiplex PCR; TCRdb lists only in-frame clones, some missing. Here the sample spans 13,000 to 15,000 clones, about 94% being singletons. The sample in question was PBMCs, obtained 30 days after allogeneic stem cell transplant. Receptors originate from a male patient in his sixties who had an allogeneic stem cell transplant from an unrelated donor, so the T cells may come from the graft donor. Some clones in this sample may be carry-over from other donors' samples.

The chain has TRBV2 and TRBJ1-2; D unclear. Deletions cut 2 bases from V and 2 bases from J, with 9 bases between. Looked up from germline, CDR1 is SNHLY and CDR2 is FYNNEI. The length of the CDR3 is 14 residues. The DNA for the CDR3 is TGTGCCAGCAGTGAAAGGGCATCGAACTATGGCTACACCTTC. Encoded protein: CASSERASNYGYTF. Combining the CDR3 with reference TRBV2 and TRBJ1-2 gives the whole variable domain EPEVTQTPSHQVTQMGQEVILRCVPISNHLYFYWYRQILGQKVEFLVSFYNNEISEKSEIFDDQFSVERPDGSNFTLKIRSTKLEDSAMYFCASSERASNYGYTFGSGTRLTVV.

The chain recombines TRBV4-3 with TRBJ2-1; D might be TRBD2 (5 bases). The CDR3 length is 15 residues. Germline lookup yields CDR1 LGHNA and CDR2 YSLEER. V was pared by 0 bases and J by 10 bases, with 16 bases between. The CDR3, as DNA: TGCGCCAGCAGCCAAGATTGGGCGGAGGAAAGGGAGCAGTTCTTC. Amino acids: CASSQDWAEEREQFF.

V and J are TRBV15 and TRBJ2-3, with a tentative D call TRBD2 (6 bases). Germline V CDR1 and CDR2: LNHNV, YYDKDF (reference sequence). There are 17 residues in the CDR3. The germline V and J ends were trimmed by 0 bases and 0 bases, with 13 bases remaining between them. The CDR3 coding sequence is TGTGCCACCAGCAGAGAAATCTCCGGGACTAGCACAGATACGCAGTATTTT. It specifies CATSREISGTSTDTQYF.

J is TRBJ2-3 and V is TRBV9; 9 bases are a match to TRBD1. This CDR3 is 16 amino acids long. V was clipped by 0 bases and J by 4 bases; unmatched bases: 6. Germline CDR1 is SGDLS and CDR2 is YYNGEE. CDR3 DNA: TGTGCCAGCAGCGTAGCCGGGACAGGGCTCCCAGATACGCAGTATTTT. This sequence encodes CASSVAGTGLPDTQYF. The full variable domain, completed using reference TRBV9 and TRBJ2-3, is DSGVTQTPKHLITATGQRVTLRCSPRSGDLSVYWYQQSLDQGLQFLIQYYNGEERAKGNILERFSAQQFPDLHSELNLSSLELGDSALYFCASSVAGTGLPDTQYFGPGTRLTVL.

This chain links TRBV10-3 with TRBJ2-3; 11 bases are a match to TRBD2. V shed 3 bases and J 2 bases; nucleotides not matched to a gene: 4. The CDR3 totals 16 residues. Germline V gives CDR1 ENHRY, CDR2 SYGVKD. CDR3 DNA: TGTGCCATCAGTGAAAATAGCGGGGGGGCCACAGATACGCAGTATTTT. Protein: CAISENSGGATDTQYF.

The rearrangement uses TRBV11-2 and TRBJ2-3; unclear D gene. This CDR3 contains 17 residues. Germline-derived CDR1 and CDR2 are SGHAT and FQNNGV. V was shortened by 4 bases and J by 0 bases, with 17 bases between the two germline ends. The chain's CDR3 is CASSSLRDALSTDTQYF. The CDR3 bases are TGTGCCAGCAGCTCCCTCCGAGACGCACTTAGCACAGATACGCAGTATTTT.

This sequence joins TRBV19 and TRBJ1-4; TRBD1 is a possible D gene (5 bases). With 3 bases removed from V and 2 bases from J, the gap between germline ends came to 10 bases. Looked up from germline, CDR1 is LNHDA and CDR2 is SQIVND (reference sequence). CDR3 size: 15 residues. The CDR3 sequence: CASSMIRGTNEKLFF. The CDR3 DNA sequence: TGTGCCAGTAGTATGATCCGGGGGACTAATGAAAAACTGTTTTTT.

V is TRBV5-4 and J is TRBJ2-5; D not resolved. The CDR3 is 15 residues long. The germline V gene has CDR1 SGHNT and CDR2 YYREEE (reference sequence). V gave up 2 bases and J gave up 2 bases, with 13 bases separating them. The CDR3, as DNA: TGTGCCAGCAGCTTACCCCTTGGGGATCAAGAGACCCAGTACTTC. It encodes CASSLPLGDQETQYF.

The chain joins TRBV9 to TRBJ2-2; D is ambiguous. Between the trimmed V and J ends, which lost 0 bases and 6 bases, there was a span of 3 bases. The V gene's germline CDR1 is SGDLS and CDR2 YYNGEE. The CDR3 is 12 amino acids. In DNA form, the CDR3 reads TGTGCCAGCAGCGTAGCTCCCGGGGAGCTGTTTTTT. It translates to CASSVAPGELFF.

This rearrangement joins TRBV29-1 to TRBJ2-1; D is possibly TRBD2 (6 bases). CDR1 is SQVTM, CDR2 ANQGSEA, per germline. This CDR3 comprises 13 residues. V gave up 3 bases and J gave up 7 bases, with 13 bases separating them. In nucleotides, the CDR3 is TGCAGCGTTGAGTATGGCGGGGATAATGAGCAGTTCTTC. This translates into CSVEYGGDNEQFF.